This T cell receptor beta chain was sequenced for a study of T-cell reconstitution after alpha-beta-depleted transplantation in children. Overall study results and limits: Two months or so post-transplant, alpha-beta T cells reportedly derived from several hundred expanded graft clones.

This clonotype has ten or more counts. The antigen remains unidentified. V shed 6 bases and J shed 3 bases, with 12 bases lying between them. Germline V gives CDR1 SQVTM, CDR2 ANQGSEA. The CDR3 sequence is 13 residues long. As it was prepared, the TCRbeta library received unique molecular identifiers. TCRdb ran MiXCR on the PCR reads and lists one entry per CDR3 protein. The profile shows 600,000 or so distinct CDR3 sequences, under 30% of them singletons. Sequencing used PBMCs, mostly from graft donor cells, obtained 360 days after TCRalphabeta/CD19-depleted stem cell transplant. The chain joins TRBV29-1 to TRBJ1-5, with D tentatively TRBD1 (5 bases). The source is a boy in the first two years of life who had a stem cell transplant for acute myeloid leukemia, so the T cells may come from the graft donor. The CDR3 nucleotides are TGCAGCGTCATGCAGGGCATCAATCAGCCCCAGCATTTT. Protein: CSVMQGINQPQHF.